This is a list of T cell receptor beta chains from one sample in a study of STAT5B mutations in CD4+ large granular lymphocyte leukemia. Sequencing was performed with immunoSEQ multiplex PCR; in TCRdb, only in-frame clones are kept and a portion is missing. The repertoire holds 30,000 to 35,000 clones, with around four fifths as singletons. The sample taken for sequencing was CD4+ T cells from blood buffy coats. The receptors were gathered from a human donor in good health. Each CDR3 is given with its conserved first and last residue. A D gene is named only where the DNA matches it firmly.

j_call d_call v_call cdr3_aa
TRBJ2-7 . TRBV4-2 CASSQAGERLEQYF
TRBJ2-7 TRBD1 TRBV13 CASSLGLRDRAHEQYF
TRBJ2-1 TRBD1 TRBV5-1 CASSPGPGQGSYNEQFF
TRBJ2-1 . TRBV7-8 CASSPVPRGGAIYNEQFF
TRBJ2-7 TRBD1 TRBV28 CASTPGQLYEQYF
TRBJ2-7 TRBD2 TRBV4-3 CASSQVAGVRSYEQYF
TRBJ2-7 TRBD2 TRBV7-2 CASSLDGGRTVEQYF
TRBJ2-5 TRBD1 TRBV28 CASSRQGYQETQYF
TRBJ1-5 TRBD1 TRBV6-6 CASRNRGMSQPQHF
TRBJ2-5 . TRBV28 CASKRPPVDAQYF
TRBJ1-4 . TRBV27 CASSLSGGGEKLFF
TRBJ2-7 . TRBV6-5 CASSSMAGSFYEQYF